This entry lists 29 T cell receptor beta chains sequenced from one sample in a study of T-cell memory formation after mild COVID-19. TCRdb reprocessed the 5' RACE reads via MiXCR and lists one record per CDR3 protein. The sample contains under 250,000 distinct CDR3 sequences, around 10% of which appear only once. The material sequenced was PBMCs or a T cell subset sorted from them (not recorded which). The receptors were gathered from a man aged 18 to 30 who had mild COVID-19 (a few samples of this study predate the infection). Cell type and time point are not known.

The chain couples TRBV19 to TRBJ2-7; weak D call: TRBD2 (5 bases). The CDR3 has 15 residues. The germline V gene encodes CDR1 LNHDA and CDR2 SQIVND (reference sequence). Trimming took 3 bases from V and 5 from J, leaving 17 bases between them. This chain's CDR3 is CASSIQGWGAHEQYF. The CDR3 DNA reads TGTGCCAGTAGTATCCAAGGCTGGGGAGCCCACGAGCAGTACTTC. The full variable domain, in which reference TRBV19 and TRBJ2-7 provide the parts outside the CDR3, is DGGITQSPKYLFRKEGQNVTLSCEQNLNHDAMYWYRQDPGQGLRLIYYSQIVNDFQKGDIAEGYSVSREKKESFPLTVTSAQKNPTAFYLCASSIQGWGAHEQYFGPGTRLTVT.

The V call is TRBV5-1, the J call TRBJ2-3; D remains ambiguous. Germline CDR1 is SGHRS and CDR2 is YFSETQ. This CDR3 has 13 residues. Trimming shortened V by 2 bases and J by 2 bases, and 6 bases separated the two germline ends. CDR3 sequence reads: CASSFGNTDTQYF. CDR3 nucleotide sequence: TGCGCCAGCAGCTTTGGGAACACAGATACGCAGTATTTT.

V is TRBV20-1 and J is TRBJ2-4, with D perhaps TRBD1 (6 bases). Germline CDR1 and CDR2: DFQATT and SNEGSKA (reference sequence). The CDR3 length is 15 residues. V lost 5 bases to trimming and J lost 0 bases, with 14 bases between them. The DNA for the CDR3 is TGCAGTGCTGTCAACAGGGCCCTAGCCAAAAACATTCAGTACTTC. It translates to CSAVNRALAKNIQYF.

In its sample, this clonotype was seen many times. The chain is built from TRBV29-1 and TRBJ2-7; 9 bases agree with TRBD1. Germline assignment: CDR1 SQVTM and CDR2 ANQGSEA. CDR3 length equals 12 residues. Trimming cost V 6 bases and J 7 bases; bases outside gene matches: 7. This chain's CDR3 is CSVRQTGGEQYF. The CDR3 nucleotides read TGCAGCGTGCGACAGACAGGGGGTGAGCAGTACTTC.

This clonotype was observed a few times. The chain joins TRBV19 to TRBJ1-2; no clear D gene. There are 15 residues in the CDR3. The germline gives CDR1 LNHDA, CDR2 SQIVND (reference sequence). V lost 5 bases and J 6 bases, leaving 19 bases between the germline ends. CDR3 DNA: TGTGCCAGTAGTTTGGAGACCCCCGTAGAGAATGGCTACACCTTC. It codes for CASSLETPVENGYTF.

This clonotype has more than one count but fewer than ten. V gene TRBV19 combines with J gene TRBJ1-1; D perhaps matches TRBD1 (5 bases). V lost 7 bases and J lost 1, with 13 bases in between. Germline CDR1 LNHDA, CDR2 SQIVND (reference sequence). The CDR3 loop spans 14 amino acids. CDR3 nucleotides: TGTGCCAGTATGCAAGACAGTACGAACACTGAAGCTTTCTTT. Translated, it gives CASMQDSTNTEAFF.

The chain's CDR3 is CSASPLGQGGWSPLHF. For the CDR3, the DNA is TGCAGTGCTTCACCTCTCGGACAGGGGGGTTGGTCACCCCTCCACTTT. The chain employs TRBV20-1 and TRBJ1-6; TRBD1 matches 10 bases. The CDR3 consists of 16 residues. CDR1 and CDR2 from the germline V gene are DFQATT and SNEGSKA (reference sequence). Trimming took 5 bases from V and 10 from J; bases not matched to a gene: 14.

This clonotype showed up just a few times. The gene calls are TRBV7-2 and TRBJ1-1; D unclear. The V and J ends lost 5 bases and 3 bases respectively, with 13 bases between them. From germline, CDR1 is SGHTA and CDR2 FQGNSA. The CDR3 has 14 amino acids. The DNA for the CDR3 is TGTGCCAGCAGCCCCCTCTTTCGGGACACTGAAGCTTTCTTT. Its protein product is CASSPLFRDTEAFF.

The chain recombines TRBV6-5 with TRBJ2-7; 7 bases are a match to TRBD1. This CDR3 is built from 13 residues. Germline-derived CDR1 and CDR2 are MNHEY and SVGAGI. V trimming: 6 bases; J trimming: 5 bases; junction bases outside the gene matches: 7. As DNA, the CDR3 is TGTGCCAGCAGCCACGGGACAGTGGACGAGCAGTACTTC. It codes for CASSHGTVDEQYF.

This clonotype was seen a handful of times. The CDR3 DNA sequence: TGTGCCAGCAGCGGGGGGCGGGGTAATGAGCAGTTCTTC. Its protein is CASSGGRGNEQFF. The chain combines TRBV11-2 with TRBJ2-1; tentatively, D is TRBD1 or TRBD2 (6 bases each). CDR3 length equals 13 residues. The V end lost 5 bases, the J end lost 7 bases, and 12 bases lay between the germline ends. CDR1 is SGHAT and CDR2 is FQNNGV in the germline V gene.

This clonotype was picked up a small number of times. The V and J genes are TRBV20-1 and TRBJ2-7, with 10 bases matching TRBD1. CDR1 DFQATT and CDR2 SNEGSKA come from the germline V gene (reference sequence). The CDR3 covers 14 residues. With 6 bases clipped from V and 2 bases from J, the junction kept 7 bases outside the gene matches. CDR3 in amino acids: CSASGTGAAYEQYV. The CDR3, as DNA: TGCAGTGCCTCCGGGACAGGGGCCGCCTACGAGCAGTACGTC.

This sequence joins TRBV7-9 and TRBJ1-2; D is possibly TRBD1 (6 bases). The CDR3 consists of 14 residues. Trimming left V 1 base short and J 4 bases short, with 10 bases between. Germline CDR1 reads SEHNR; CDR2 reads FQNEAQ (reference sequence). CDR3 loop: CASSLGTATYGYTF. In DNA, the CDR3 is TGTGCCAGCAGCTTAGGGACAGCGACCTATGGCTACACCTTC.

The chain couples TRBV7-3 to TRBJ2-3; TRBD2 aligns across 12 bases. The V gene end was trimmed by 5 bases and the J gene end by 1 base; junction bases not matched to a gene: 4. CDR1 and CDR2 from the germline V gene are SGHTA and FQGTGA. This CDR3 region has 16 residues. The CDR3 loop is CASSPGLAGRTDTQYF. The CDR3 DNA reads TGTGCCAGCAGCCCTGGACTAGCGGGACGCACAGATACGCAGTATTTT.

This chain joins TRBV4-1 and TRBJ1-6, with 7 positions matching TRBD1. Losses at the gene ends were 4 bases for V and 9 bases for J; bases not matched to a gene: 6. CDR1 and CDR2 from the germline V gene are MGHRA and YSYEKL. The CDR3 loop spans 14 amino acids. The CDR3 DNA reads TGCGCCAGCAGCCGTAGACAGGGTAGTTCACCCCTCCACTTT. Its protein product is CASSRRQGSSPLHF.

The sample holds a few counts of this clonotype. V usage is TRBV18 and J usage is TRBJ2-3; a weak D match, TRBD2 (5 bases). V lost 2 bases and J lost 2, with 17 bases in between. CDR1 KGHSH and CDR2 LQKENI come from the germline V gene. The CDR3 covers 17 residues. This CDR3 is CASSPEERAWDTDTQYF. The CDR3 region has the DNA TGTGCCAGCTCACCAGAAGAGAGGGCGTGGGACACAGATACGCAGTATTTT. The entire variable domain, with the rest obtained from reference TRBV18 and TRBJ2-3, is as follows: NAGVMQNPRHLVRRRGQEARLRCSPMKGHSHVYWYRQLPEEGLKFMVYLQKENIIDESGMPKERFSAEFPKEGPSILRIQQVVRGDSAAYFCASSPEERAWDTDTQYFGPGTRLTVL.

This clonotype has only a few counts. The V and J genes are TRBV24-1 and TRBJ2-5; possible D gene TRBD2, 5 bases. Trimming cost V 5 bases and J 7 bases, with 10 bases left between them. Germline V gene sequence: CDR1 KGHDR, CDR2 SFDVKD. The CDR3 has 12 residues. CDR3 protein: CATSAAEGTQYF. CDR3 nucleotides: TGTGCCACCAGTGCCGCTGAGGGGACCCAGTACTTC.

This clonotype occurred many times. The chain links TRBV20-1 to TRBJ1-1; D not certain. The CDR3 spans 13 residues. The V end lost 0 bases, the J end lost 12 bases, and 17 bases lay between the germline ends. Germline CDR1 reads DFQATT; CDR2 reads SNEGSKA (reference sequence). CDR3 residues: CSARDEGGLSTFF. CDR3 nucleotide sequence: TGCAGTGCTAGAGATGAAGGAGGGTTGTCGACTTTCTTT.

The CDR3 region is CASRLGLATDTQYF. The CDR3 DNA reads TGTGCCAGCAGATTAGGGCTAGCCACAGATACGCAGTATTTT. V gene TRBV6-2 or TRBV6-3 combines with J gene TRBJ2-3; D perhaps matches TRBD2 (5 bases). The CDR3 covers 14 residues. Trimming took 6 bases from V and 2 from J, leaving 12 bases between them. Germline V gene sequence: CDR1 MNHEY, CDR2 SVGEGT.

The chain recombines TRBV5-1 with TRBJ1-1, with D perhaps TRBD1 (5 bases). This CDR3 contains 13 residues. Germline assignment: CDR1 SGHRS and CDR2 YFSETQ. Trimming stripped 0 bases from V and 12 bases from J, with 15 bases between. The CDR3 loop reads CASSLDGGTNSFF. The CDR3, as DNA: TGCGCCAGCAGCTTGGATGGGGGAACTAACTCTTTCTTT. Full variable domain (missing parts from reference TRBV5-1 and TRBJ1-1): KAGVTQTPRYLIKTRGQQVTLSCSPISGHRSVSWYQQTPGQGLQFLFEYFSETQRNKGNFPGRFSGRQFSNSRSEMNVSTLELGDSALYLCASSLDGGTNSFFGQGTRLTVV.

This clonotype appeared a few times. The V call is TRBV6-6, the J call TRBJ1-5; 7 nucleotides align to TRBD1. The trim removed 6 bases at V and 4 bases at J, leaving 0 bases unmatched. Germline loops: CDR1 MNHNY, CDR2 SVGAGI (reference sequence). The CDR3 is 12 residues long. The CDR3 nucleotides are TGTGCCAGCAGGACAGGGAATCAGCCCCAGCATTTT. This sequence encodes CASRTGNQPQHF.

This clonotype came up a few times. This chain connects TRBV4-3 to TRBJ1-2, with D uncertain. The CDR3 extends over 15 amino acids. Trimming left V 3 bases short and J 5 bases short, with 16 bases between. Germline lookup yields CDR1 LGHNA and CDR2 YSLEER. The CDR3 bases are TGCGCCAGCAGCCAGGCGGCCCGGCCCGAGTATGGCTACACCTTC. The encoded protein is CASSQAARPEYGYTF.

In nucleotides, the CDR3 is TGCGCCAGCAAAGACGCCCCGAACACCGGGGAGCTGTTTTTT. It translates to CASKDAPNTGELFF. The chain carries TRBV5-1 and TRBJ2-2; no firm D call. Per germline, CDR1 SGHRS and CDR2 YFSETQ. The CDR3 sequence is 14 residues long. V lost 6 bases, J lost 0 bases, and 9 bases lay in between.

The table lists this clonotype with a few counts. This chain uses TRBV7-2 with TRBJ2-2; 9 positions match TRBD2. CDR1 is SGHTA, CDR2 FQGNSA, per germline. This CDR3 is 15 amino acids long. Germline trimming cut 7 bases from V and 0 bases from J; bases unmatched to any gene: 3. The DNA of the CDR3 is TGTGCCAGCAAACTAGCGGGTCCGAACACCGGGGAGCTGTTTTTT. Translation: CASKLAGPNTGELFF.

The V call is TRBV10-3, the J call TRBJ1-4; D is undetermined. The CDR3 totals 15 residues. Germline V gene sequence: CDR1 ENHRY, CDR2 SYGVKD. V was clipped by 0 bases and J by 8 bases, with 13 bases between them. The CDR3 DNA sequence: TGTGCCATCAGTGAGTCGCGGGTGGCTGAGGAAAAACTGTTTTTT. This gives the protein CAISESRVAEEKLFF.

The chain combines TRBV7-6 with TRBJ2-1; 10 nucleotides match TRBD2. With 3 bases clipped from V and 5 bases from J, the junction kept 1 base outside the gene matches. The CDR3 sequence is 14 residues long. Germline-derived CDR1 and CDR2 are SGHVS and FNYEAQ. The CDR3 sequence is CASSFSGGNNEQFF. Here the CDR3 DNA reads TGTGCCAGCAGCTTTAGCGGGGGGAACAATGAGCAGTTCTTC.

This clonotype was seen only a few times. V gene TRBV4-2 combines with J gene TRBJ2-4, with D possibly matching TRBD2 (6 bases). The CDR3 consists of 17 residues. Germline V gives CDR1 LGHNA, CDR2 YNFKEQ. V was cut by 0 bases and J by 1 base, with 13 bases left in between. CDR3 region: CASSQDGGISAKNIQYF. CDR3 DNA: TGTGCCAGCAGCCAAGATGGGGGGATTTCGGCCAAAAACATTCAGTACTTC.

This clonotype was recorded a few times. The CDR3 reads CASDRTGCEQYV. Here the CDR3 DNA reads TGTGCCAGCGACCGGACAGGGTGCGAGCAGTACGTC. The chain has TRBV21-1 and TRBJ2-7; the table's TRBD1 call for D was not verified on the DNA. TRBV21-1 is noted as a pseudogene. The CDR3 extends over 12 amino acids.

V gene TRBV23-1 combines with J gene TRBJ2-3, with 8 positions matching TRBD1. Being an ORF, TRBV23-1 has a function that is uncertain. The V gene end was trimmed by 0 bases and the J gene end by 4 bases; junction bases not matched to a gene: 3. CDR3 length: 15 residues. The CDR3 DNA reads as TGCGCCAGCAGTCAATCGACAGGGGAGGCAGATACGCAGTATTTT. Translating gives CASSQSTGEADTQYF.

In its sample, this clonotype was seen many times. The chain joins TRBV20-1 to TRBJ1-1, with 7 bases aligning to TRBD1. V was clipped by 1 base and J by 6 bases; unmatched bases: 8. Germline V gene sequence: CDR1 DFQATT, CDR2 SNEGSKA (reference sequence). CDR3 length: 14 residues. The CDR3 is CSARGIQGVAEAFF. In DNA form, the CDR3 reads TGCAGTGCTAGAGGGATCCAGGGGGTCGCTGAAGCTTTCTTT.